This is a list of T cell receptor beta chains from one sample in a study of T cell repertoires in cytomegalovirus infection. TCRdb ran MiXCR on the reads and lists one entry per CDR3 protein. The data show hundreds of thousands of distinct CDR3 sequences, under 40% seen once. Sample: PBMCs. The receptors were gathered from a human donor in good health (CMV status not recorded). Some clones in this sample may be carry-over from other donors' samples. Each CDR3 is given with its conserved first and last residue. Size values are once, few and many counts, or a class for expanded clones, and some rows have none.

CDR3aa	v_gene	j_gene	len	abundance
CASSYSRGSEAFF	TRBV6-5	TRBJ1-1	13	once
CASSPRGGPMPADTQYF	TRBV18	TRBJ2-3	17	-
CASSLAAGSVHEQYF	TRBV7-2	TRBJ2-7	15	many
CASSFPLGTGYGYTF	TRBV5-4	TRBJ1-2	15	few
CASRGQPPYEQYF	TRBV5-1	TRBJ2-7	13	-
CASSLGRTGHRNTEALF	TRBV5-6	TRBJ1-1	17	-
CASSFFSRDRVTTGELFF	TRBV7-7	TRBJ2-2	18	few
CASSNGYTEAFF	TRBV19	TRBJ1-1	12	-
CSAGRHSGGAYNEQFF	TRBV20-1	TRBJ2-1	16	-
CSAVGGPIDGYTF	TRBV20-1	TRBJ1-2	13	-
CASSLTSSGGRETQYF	TRBV7-8	TRBJ2-5	16	few
CASNGQGNQPQHF	TRBV28	TRBJ1-5	13	many
CASSLDRTSGGAYEQYF	TRBV7-6	TRBJ2-7	17	once
CASSSPGGADYNEQFF	TRBV6-1	TRBJ2-1	16	few
CASSPDPGQESPLHF	TRBV5-1	TRBJ1-6	15	-
CASSLVFGRNTEAFF	TRBV11-2	TRBJ1-1	15	many
CASSTDPYEQYF	TRBV6-6	TRBJ2-7	12	-
CASSPGVTEAFF	TRBV7-8	TRBJ1-1	12	-
CASSQVMGGYTF	TRBV4-1	TRBJ1-2	12	few
CASSSNSDRGTGETQYF	TRBV12-3/TRBV12-4	TRBJ2-5	17	many
CASSEGLAGYEQYF	TRBV2	TRBJ2-7	14	few
CASSLGQNNEQFF	TRBV7-8	TRBJ2-1	13	many
CASRPWTSGGKNTGELFF	TRBV12-3/TRBV12-4	TRBJ2-2	18	few
CASSSGTGNSPLHF	TRBV7-8	TRBJ1-6	14	-
CASSRGTVRGYTF	TRBV7-2	TRBJ1-2	13	many
CATSRLRQTGELFF	TRBV15	TRBJ2-2	14	few
CASSSTGNTEAFF	TRBV7-6	TRBJ1-1	13	many
CASSDPGQGAYNEQFF	TRBV25-1	TRBJ2-1	16	-
CASSRKQGESYEQYF	TRBV4-2	TRBJ2-7	15	-
CASRATDRGNTEAFF	TRBV11-1	TRBJ1-1	15	-
CASSLPDRLNTEAFF	TRBV11-1	TRBJ1-1	15	-
CASSLGGTGHNQPQHF	TRBV7-2	TRBJ1-5	16	many
CASSLGRGRGGGNTEAFF	TRBV28	TRBJ1-1	18	few
CASNRYPYEQYF	TRBV6-1	TRBJ2-7	12	many
CASSPRGGREQFF	TRBV18	TRBJ2-1	13	few
CASSPSGQGADTEAFF	TRBV11-2	TRBJ1-1	16	many
CASSLVGSRTTDPKSF	TRBV7-2	TRBJ2-3	16	-
CASSPPHTGELFF	TRBV7-9	TRBJ2-2	13	-
CASSLPGQVGGYPF	TRBV7-2	TRBJ1-2	14	-
CASSLKGAGNEQFF	TRBV5-1	TRBJ2-1	14	-
CASCLDSQETQYF	TRBV28	TRBJ2-5	13	few
CASSESPEGGNEQFF	TRBV10-1	TRBJ2-1	15	few
CASSPTQTSSTDTQYF	TRBV4-1	TRBJ2-3	16	many
CASSDYERGPHEQYF	TRBV12-3/TRBV12-4	TRBJ2-7	15	few
CASSPGQGASEAFF	TRBV7-9	TRBJ1-1	14	-
CASSLARQGGRSGANVLTF	TRBV7-2	TRBJ2-6	19	many
CSAPTLSTYEQYF	TRBV20-1	TRBJ2-7	13	many
CASSRDSLYQETQYF	TRBV5-3	TRBJ2-5	15	-
CASSQDPPGGEQFF	TRBV3-1	TRBJ2-1	14	-
CASRPGQDNYGYTF	TRBV10-2	TRBJ1-2	14	few
CASSQTQGVIQPQHF	TRBV23-1	TRBJ1-5	15	-
CSARVDRGEGYTF	TRBV20-1	TRBJ1-2	13	-
CASSSWDRDGYTF	TRBV6-6	TRBJ1-2	13	-
CASSLARVDTGELFF	TRBV5-1	TRBJ2-2	15	-
CASSIVGRGFNYGYPF	TRBV19	TRBJ1-2	16	-